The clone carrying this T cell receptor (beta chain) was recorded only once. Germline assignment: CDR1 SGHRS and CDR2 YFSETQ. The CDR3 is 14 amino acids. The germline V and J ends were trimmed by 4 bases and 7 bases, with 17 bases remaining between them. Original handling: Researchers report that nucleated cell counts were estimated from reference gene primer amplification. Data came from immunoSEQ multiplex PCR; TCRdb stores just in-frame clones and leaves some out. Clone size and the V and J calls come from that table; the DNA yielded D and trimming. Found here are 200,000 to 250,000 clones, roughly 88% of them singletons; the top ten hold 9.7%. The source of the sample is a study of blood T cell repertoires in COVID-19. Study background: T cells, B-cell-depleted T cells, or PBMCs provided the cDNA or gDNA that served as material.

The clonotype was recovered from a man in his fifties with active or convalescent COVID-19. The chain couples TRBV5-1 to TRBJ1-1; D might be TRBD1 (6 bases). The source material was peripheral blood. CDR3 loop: CASSDKGTSSEAFF. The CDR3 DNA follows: TGCGCCAGCAGCGATAAAGGGACAAGCAGTGAAGCTTTCTTT.